A selection of T cell receptor beta chains follows, all from one sample in a study of OX40 agonist ivuxolimab in advanced cancers. Only in-frame clones appear in the TCRdb table, and some are missing; sequencing was by immunoSEQ multiplex PCR. Among 50,000 or so clones listed, roughly 91% were seen once. The sample here was CD4+ or CD8+ T cells sorted from blood, taken in a trial of the OX40 agonist ivuxolimab. All receptors derive from an adult with an advanced solid tumor such as melanoma, head and neck, liver or kidney cancer. The CDR3 runs from the conserved cysteine through the conserved F or W. Fields, in order: V gene, J gene, CDR3 protein.

v_call: TRBV4-3; j_call: TRBJ1-2; cdr3_aa: CASSQARGRGYYGYTF
v_call: TRBV4-1; j_call: TRBJ2-7; cdr3_aa: CASSQDPGKGVYEQYF
v_call: TRBV7-9; j_call: TRBJ2-5; cdr3_aa: CASSLSTGGRETQYF
v_call: TRBV7-8; j_call: TRBJ2-7; cdr3_aa: CASIQAYEQYF
v_call: TRBV15; j_call: TRBJ2-7; cdr3_aa: CATSSHPGQGYDEQYF
v_call: TRBV19; j_call: TRBJ2-1; cdr3_aa: CASSGLAGVASYNEQFF
v_call: TRBV28; j_call: TRBJ1-2; cdr3_aa: CASSFLIVTANYGYTF
v_call: TRBV28; j_call: TRBJ2-5; cdr3_aa: CASSLRGRAVETQYF
v_call: TRBV5-1; j_call: TRBJ1-1; cdr3_aa: CASSSPGTREAFF
v_call: TRBV11-3; j_call: TRBJ1-3; cdr3_aa: CASSLRGTGNTIYF
v_call: TRBV7-6; j_call: TRBJ2-1; cdr3_aa: CASSPRSGASGAYNEQFF
v_call: TRBV13; j_call: TRBJ2-7; cdr3_aa: CASSATPQFGEQYF
v_call: TRBV5-1; j_call: TRBJ2-7; cdr3_aa: CASQVGNPSYEQYF
v_call: TRBV29-1; j_call: TRBJ2-3; cdr3_aa: CSVEGGRGRTDTQYF
v_call: TRBV27; j_call: TRBJ2-1; cdr3_aa: CASSIKNRNEQFF
v_call: TRBV4-1; j_call: -; cdr3_aa: CASSPTPSDYYEQYF
v_call: TRBV5-8; j_call: TRBJ2-2; cdr3_aa: CASSYITGYGELFF
v_call: TRBV19; j_call: TRBJ2-7; cdr3_aa: CASSPGTTYEQYF
v_call: TRBV11-3; j_call: TRBJ2-1; cdr3_aa: CASSLGGGSLYNEQFF
v_call: TRBV11-2; j_call: TRBJ1-2; cdr3_aa: CASSFEAGSNYGYTF
v_call: TRBV15; j_call: TRBJ2-5; cdr3_aa: CATSRDRTGWETQYF
v_call: TRBV27; j_call: TRBJ2-3; cdr3_aa: CASSLGQGVTDTQYF
v_call: TRBV7-6; j_call: TRBJ2-3; cdr3_aa: CASSSDGTLGDTQYF
v_call: TRBV10-1; j_call: TRBJ2-2; cdr3_aa: CASSRWTQSTGELFF
v_call: TRBV5-6; j_call: TRBJ1-5; cdr3_aa: CASSGFGVSNQPQHF
v_call: TRBV13; j_call: TRBJ1-5; cdr3_aa: CASSLGTGNQPQHF
v_call: TRBV5-6; j_call: TRBJ2-5; cdr3_aa: CASRPDRGPRSPQYF
v_call: TRBV4-3; j_call: TRBJ2-1; cdr3_aa: CASSQDRVPGNEQFF
v_call: TRBV7-9; j_call: TRBJ2-2; cdr3_aa: CAPFGGASTGELFF
v_call: TRBV6-5; j_call: TRBJ1-2; cdr3_aa: CASTSGQNYGYTF
v_call: TRBV28; j_call: TRBJ2-7; cdr3_aa: CASSLTGWENEQYF
v_call: TRBV27; j_call: TRBJ2-2; cdr3_aa: CASSLSRGNTGELFF